Each of the 24 T cell receptor beta chains below was sequenced from the same sample in a study of monozygotic twins with cystic fibrosis. Sequenced by immunoSEQ multiplex PCR; TCRdb stores in-frame clones only, minus some. Of 15,000 to 20,000 clones listed, approximately 96% are singletons. The material sequenced was blood. These TCRs come from a girl aged 2 to 9 with cystic fibrosis.

The rearrangement uses TRBV20-1 and TRBJ2-1, with 7 nucleotides matching TRBD2. The CDR3 length is 9 residues. CDR1 and CDR2 from the germline V gene are DFQATT and SNEGSKA (reference sequence). CDR3 nucleotides: TGCCCCGGGGGGTATGAGCAGTTCTTC. It specifies CPGGYEQFF.

The rearrangement uses TRBV5-4 and TRBJ1-1, with D possibly matching TRBD1 (5 bases). The CDR3 spans 17 residues. The V gene's germline CDR1 is SGHNT and CDR2 YYREEE (reference sequence). V lost 1 base and J lost 0, with 16 bases in between. The CDR3 loop is CASSLLTGSYVNTEAFF. The CDR3 region has the DNA TGTGCCAGCAGCTTGTTAACAGGAAGTTACGTGAACACTGAAGCTTTCTTT. Full variable domain (rest looked up from reference TRBV5-4 and TRBJ1-1): ETGVTQSPTHLIKTRGQQVTLRCSSQSGHNTVSWYQQALGQGPQFIFQYYREEENGRGNFPPRFSGLQFPNYSSELNVNALELDDSALYLCASSLLTGSYVNTEAFFGQGTRLTVV.

The CDR3 nucleotides read TGTGCCAGTAGTCCCCGCGGCTTTCGCAAGACGAACACTGAAGCTTTCTTT. Its translation is CASSPRGFRKTNTEAFF. The genes are TRBV19 and TRBJ1-1, with D hard to call. V was trimmed by 5 bases and J by 1 base, leaving 20 bases between them. Looked up from germline, CDR1 is LNHDA and CDR2 is SQIVND (reference sequence). The CDR3 runs to 17 residues.

The chain carries TRBV18 and TRBJ2-2; D remains ambiguous. Germline assignment: CDR1 KGHSH and CDR2 LQKENI. This CDR3 is built from 15 residues. The V gene lost 2 bases and the J gene lost 0 bases, with 7 bases spanning the gap. The CDR3, as DNA: TGTGCCAGCTCACCAATAGGAGCGAACACCGGGGAGCTGTTTTTT. Translated: CASSPIGANTGELFF.

The J gene is TRBJ1-2, the V gene TRBV6-6; TRBD1 aligns across 7 bases. In germline, CDR1 is MNHNY, CDR2 SVGAGI (reference sequence). The ends lost 4 bases at V and 4 bases at J; junction bases unmatched: 6. This CDR3 is 14 amino acids long. The CDR3 region is CASSSGQDLYGYTF. CDR3 DNA sequence: TGTGCCAGCAGTTCCGGACAGGACCTCTATGGCTACACCTTC.

The V call is TRBV29-1, the J call TRBJ2-5; D perhaps matches TRBD1 (5 bases). Trimming removed 7 bases at V and 1 base at J, with 10 bases between. Looked up from germline, CDR1 is SQVTM and CDR2 is ANQGSEA. This CDR3 region has 12 residues. The CDR3 DNA reads TGCAGCGCCACAGGTACCCAAGAGACCCAGTACTTC. Translating gives CSATGTQETQYF.

The rearrangement links TRBV5-6 to TRBJ1-3, with D unresolved. Germline V lookup: CDR1 SGHDT, CDR2 YYEEEE. The CDR3 is 16 amino acids. The V end was cut by 1 base, the J end by 1 base, with 12 bases between. The CDR3 sequence: CASSLYGQSSGNTIYF. The DNA of the CDR3 is TGTGCCAGCAGCTTGTATGGTCAGTCTTCTGGAAACACCATATATTTT.

The chain combines TRBV6-1 with TRBJ2-7; 15 bases are shared with TRBD2. After removal of 7 bases from V and 4 bases from J, the junction contained 5 bases not matched to a gene. The CDR3 sequence is 15 residues long. Germline V gene data show CDR1 as MNHNS and CDR2 as SASEGT. CDR3 sequence: CASTEGLAGGYEQYF. CDR3 in DNA: TGTGCCAGCACCGAGGGACTAGCGGGAGGATACGAGCAGTACTTC.

The chain uses TRBV7-9 and TRBJ2-5; 8 bases fit TRBD1. The CDR3 spans 14 residues. The V and J ends lost 4 bases and 2 bases, in that order; junction bases with no gene match: 3. Germline CDR1 reads SEHNR; CDR2 reads FQNEAQ (reference sequence). DNA of the CDR3: TGTGCCAGCAGCTCTCAGGGGGCACAAGAGACCCAGTACTTC. This gives the protein CASSSQGAQETQYF.

This chain connects TRBV5-1 to TRBJ2-2; the D is unclear. The germline gives CDR1 SGHRS, CDR2 YFSETQ. V lost 5 bases, J lost 8 bases, and 19 bases lay in between. This CDR3 is 15 amino acids long. Written as DNA, the CDR3 is TGCGCCAGCAGTTTGTCTCTGGGGTCGGTGGGGGAGCTGTTTTTT. It is translated as CASSLSLGSVGELFF.

CDR3 protein: CASSLQGSSYEQYF. The CDR3 bases are TGTGCCAGCAGTTTGCAGGGTAGCTCCTACGAGCAGTACTTC. This chain joins TRBV27 and TRBJ2-5; D might be TRBD1 (5 bases). The J call may be mistaken, given a closer DNA end match to TRBJ2-7. Germline assignment: CDR1 MNHEY and CDR2 SMNVEV (reference sequence). The CDR3 has 14 residues.

The chain carries TRBV19 and TRBJ2-2; possible D gene TRBD1, 5 bases. Germline values: CDR1 LNHDA, CDR2 SQIVND (reference sequence). This CDR3 region has 15 residues. The germline V and J ends were trimmed by 3 bases and 6 bases, with 14 bases remaining between them. CDR3 DNA sequence: TGTGCCAGTAGTATCGGGCAGGGATGGGCCGGGGAGCTGTTTTTT. Its translation is CASSIGQGWAGELFF. The variable domain in full, completed from reference TRBV19 and TRBJ2-2, reads DGGITQSPKYLFRKEGQNVTLSCEQNLNHDAMYWYRQDPGQGLRLIYYSQIVNDFQKGDIAEGYSVSREKKESFPLTVTSAQKNPTAFYLCASSIGQGWAGELFFGEGSRLTVL.

The genes are TRBV7-2 and TRBJ1-2, with D maybe TRBD1 (5 bases). Germline V gene sequence: CDR1 SGHTA, CDR2 FQGNSA. The V and J ends lost 5 bases and 5 bases respectively, with 18 bases between them. CDR3 length: 15 amino acids. The CDR3 here is CASSPRFGTAYGYTF. The CDR3 region has the DNA TGTGCCAGCAGCCCTAGATTCGGGACGGCATATGGCTACACCTTC.

This chain connects TRBV5-1 to TRBJ2-5; the D gene is possibly TRBD1 (6 bases). The CDR3 has 14 amino acids. V lost 4 bases and J lost 2, with 12 bases in between. Germline V gives CDR1 SGHRS, CDR2 YFSETQ. CDR3 in DNA: TGCGCCAGCAGCCGAGACGGACAGCAAGAGACCCAGTACTTC. Its protein is CASSRDGQQETQYF.

The genes are TRBV6-4 and TRBJ2-3; 12 bases line up with TRBD2. Per germline, CDR1 MRHNA and CDR2 SNTAGT. Losses at the gene ends were 3 bases for V and 5 bases for J; bases not matched to a gene: 3. The CDR3 length is 15 residues. CDR3 sequence: CASSESTSGGDTQYF. CDR3 coding DNA: TGTGCCAGCAGTGAATCGACTAGCGGGGGAGATACGCAGTATTTT.

This chain links TRBV29-1 with TRBJ2-3; 7 bases fit TRBD2. After removal of 3 bases from V and 2 bases from J, the junction contained 8 bases not matched to a gene. Germline V gene data show CDR1 as SQVTM and CDR2 as ANQGSEA. The CDR3 is 15 amino acids. The DNA for the CDR3 is TGCAGCGTTGATTTTGCGGGGGAGCTCACAGATACGCAGTATTTT. Encoded protein: CSVDFAGELTDTQYF.

Written as DNA, the CDR3 is TGTGCCAGCAGCACCGGGACAGCGCTTAACACCGGGGAGCTGTTTTTT. Amino acids: CASSTGTALNTGELFF. V and J are TRBV5-4 and TRBJ2-2; 7 bases map to TRBD1. The ends lost 4 bases at V and 2 bases at J; junction bases unmatched: 8. Per germline, CDR1 SGHNT and CDR2 YYREEE (reference sequence). The CDR3 is 16 amino acids.

V is TRBV6-4 and J is TRBJ2-3, with TRBD2 matching over 8 bases. CDR1 and CDR2 from the germline V gene are MRHNA and SNTAGT. The CDR3 contains 15 residues. The J segment lost 2 bases and the V segment lost 2 bases, leaving 3 bases of the junction unmatched. The CDR3 loop is CASSDTSGPTDTQYF. In DNA, the CDR3 is TGTGCCAGCAGTGACACTAGCGGACCCACAGATACGCAGTATTTT.

The chain carries TRBV6-5 and TRBJ1-2; D ambiguous. The CDR3 spans 15 residues. V lost 0 bases and J lost 4, with 12 bases in between. CDR1 MNHEY and CDR2 SVGAGI come from the germline V gene. The CDR3 reads CASSYSPETIYGYTF. The CDR3 DNA is TGTGCCAGCAGTTACTCGCCAGAGACCATCTATGGCTACACCTTC.

In this sample, this clone turned up once. The rearrangement uses TRBV19 and TRBJ1-1; D is perhaps TRBD1 (6 bases). The ends were cut back, 3 bases at V and 2 bases at J, with 13 bases in the middle. Germline CDR1 LNHDA, CDR2 SQIVND (reference sequence). The CDR3 is 15 residues long. CDR3: CASSMGGRLNTEAFF. The CDR3 region has the DNA TGTGCCAGTAGTATGGGGGGGCGTCTAAACACTGAAGCTTTCTTT.

J is TRBJ2-7 and V is TRBV7-2, with 13 bases lining up with TRBD2. This CDR3 is 15 amino acids long. Trimming at V came to 2 bases and at J to 6 bases, leaving 4 bases not matched to a gene. Per the germline V gene, CDR1 is SGHTA and CDR2 is FQGNSA. The CDR3 coding sequence is TGTGCCAGCAGCTTAAAACTAGCGGGGGGGCCCGAGCAGTACTTC. Protein sequence: CASSLKLAGGPEQYF.

This clone was observed once. The chain links TRBV29-1 to TRBJ2-5; 8 bases line up with TRBD1. V lost 6 bases, J lost 4 bases, and 4 bases stayed unmatched. There are 12 residues in the CDR3. The germline CDR1 and CDR2 sequences are SQVTM and ANQGSEA. CDR3 DNA: TGCAGCGTGGGAGGACAGGGAGAGACCCAGTACTTC. It codes for CSVGGQGETQYF.

This chain links TRBV7-8 with TRBJ1-5; D possibly corresponds to TRBD1 (5 bases). Trimming took 0 bases from V and 3 from J, leaving 12 bases between them. The germline V gene has CDR1 SGHVS and CDR2 FQNEAQ. The CDR3 runs 16 residues. The CDR3 spells CASSLAPGHDNQPQHF. In DNA, the CDR3 is TGTGCCAGCAGCTTAGCGCCGGGGCACGACAATCAGCCCCAGCATTTT.

CDR3 sequence: CASSQEGQDRRSPLHF. Here the CDR3 DNA reads TGCGCCAGCAGCCAAGAGGGGCAAGATCGGAGGTCACCCCTCCACTTT. This sequence joins TRBV4-1 and TRBJ1-6, with D tentatively TRBD1 (5 bases). The ends were cut back, 0 bases at V and 10 bases at J, with 16 bases in the middle. Germline V gives CDR1 MGHRA, CDR2 YSYEKL. The length of the CDR3 is 16 residues.